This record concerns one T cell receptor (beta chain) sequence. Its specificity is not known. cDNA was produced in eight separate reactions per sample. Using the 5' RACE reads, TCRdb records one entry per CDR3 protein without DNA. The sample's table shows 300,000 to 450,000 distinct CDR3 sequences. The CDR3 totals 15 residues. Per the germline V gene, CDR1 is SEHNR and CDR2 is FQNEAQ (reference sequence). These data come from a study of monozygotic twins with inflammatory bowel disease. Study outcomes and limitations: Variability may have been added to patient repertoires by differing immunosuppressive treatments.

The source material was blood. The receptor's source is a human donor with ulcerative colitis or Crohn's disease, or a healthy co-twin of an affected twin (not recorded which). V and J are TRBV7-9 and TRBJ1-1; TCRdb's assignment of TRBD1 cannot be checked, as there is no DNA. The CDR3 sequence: CASSLAGSRGTEAFF.